The sequence of this TCR beta chain was determined in a study of spatial heterogeneity in lung cancer. Looking at the study overall: Strong correlation linked TCR transcript counts in tumor regions to a T cell module score derived from matched bulk RNA-seq. Raw reads showed each unique TCR and UMI combination turning up more than ten times on average.

Noted time point: sample taken at primary tumor resection. The roughly 66 donors had untreated early-stage non-small cell lung cancer. The CDR3 runs to 14 residues. The ends were cut back, 3 bases at V and 6 bases at J, with 15 bases in the middle. CDR1 is LGHNA and CDR2 is YSLEER in the germline V gene. The study, taken as a whole, reports: How many expanded intratumoral alpha and beta TCRs were present tracked the tumor mutation count, which was a count of nonsynonymous mutations.

This clonotype was seen a handful of times. Its antigen is as yet unknown. Every TCR cDNA molecule bore its own unique molecular identifier. TCRdb fed the 5' RACE reads into MiXCR, producing one record per CDR3 protein. Here the sample spans several thousand distinct CDR3 sequences, approximately 15% being singletons. The receptor was isolated from a male donor with early-stage non-small cell lung cancer. The sample consisted of lung tumor tissue, taken at surgery. The chain joins TRBV4-3 to TRBJ2-7; no clear D. The CDR3 spells CASSQDVTPSEQYF. The CDR3 bases are TGCGCCAGCAGCCAGGATGTGACCCCCTCCGAGCAGTACTTC.